This T cell receptor (beta chain) was profiled in a study of cytomegalovirus exposure and HLA in healthy donors. The PCR ran on 60 Vbeta and 13 Jbeta primers. The assay was immunoSEQ multiplex PCR, and TCRdb's table has in-frame clones only and misses some. The sample includes about 98,000 clones, roughly three quarters of them seen just once. V lost 3 bases and J 1 base, leaving 12 bases between the germline ends. CDR3 length: 15 amino acids. Per germline, CDR1 SEHNR and CDR2 FQNEAQ (reference sequence). This TCR was recovered from a man aged 40-49 years in good health and CMV-seronegative. The rearrangement links TRBV7-9 to TRBJ2-5; D uncertain. Sequenced input: PBMCs. The CDR3: CASSFPVRLQETQYF. CDR3 nucleotides: TGTGCCAGCAGCTTTCCCGTAAGACTCCAAGAGACCCAGTACTTC.